This TCR beta chain comes out of a study of beta chain features in type 1 diabetes. Concerning this clone itself: Its antigen is not identified.

The isolated RNA, all of it, was reverse transcribed, so expressed TCRB transcripts were what got sequenced. The repertoire was sequenced with immunoSEQ multiplex PCR; TCRdb's copy has only in-frame clones and lacks some. The repertoire holds about 340,000 clones, with about 14% as singletons. The study, taken as a whole, reports: Sequencing of cDNA might inflate the share of cells that strongly express TCR. TCRB CDR3 length was moderately but significantly reduced in all four CD4+ subsets of Type 1 diabetes patients. VDJ junctions from type 1 diabetes patients carried fewer insertions and larger deletions.

The CDR3 spans 16 residues. The germline gives CDR1 SGHRS, CDR2 YFSETQ. V lost 6 bases and J lost 1; bases outside the gene matches: 9. Based on CD45RO/CCR7/CD25/CD127/CD95/CD27, CD4+ regulatory, stem cell-like memory, naive and central memory cells were sorted. The chain employs TRBV5-1 and TRBJ2-1, with TRBD2 matching 8 bases. The TCR was taken from a woman younger than 35 with type 1 diabetes. Sequenced: naive CD4+ T cells from blood. The CDR3 here is CASTFGSGSSYNEQFF. The CDR3 DNA reads TGCGCCAGCACGTTTGGAAGCGGGAGTTCCTACAATGAGCAGTTCTTC.